The rows below give T cell receptor beta chains drawn from one sample of a study of cytomegalovirus exposure and HLA in healthy donors. TCRdb's copy holds only in-frame clones and misses some; the assay was immunoSEQ multiplex PCR. The table lists approximately 100,000 clones, about 70% of them singletons. Sequencing was done on a sample of PBMCs. These receptors originate from a female donor in good health and CMV-seronegative. Both conserved end residues are part of each CDR3. A D gene is named only where the DNA matches it firmly.

J: TRBJ2-7
D: NA
V: TRBV2
CDR3: CASSSLYEQYF
DNA: TGTGCCAGCAGCTCACTGTACGAGCAGTACTTC

J: TRBJ1-5
D: NA
V: TRBV2
CDR3: CASSAGSVSNQPQHF
DNA: TGTGCCAGCAGTGCGGGGTCAGTGAGCAATCAGCCCCAGCATTTT

J: TRBJ2-7
D: TRBD2
V: TRBV28
CDR3: CASSLGAGASGYEQYF
DNA: TGTGCCAGCAGTTTAGGGGCGGGAGCGAGTGGCTACGAGCAGTACTTC

J: TRBJ1-5
D: NA
V: TRBV2
CDR3: CASRKDGLNQPQHF
DNA: TGTGCCAGCAGGAAGGACGGACTAAATCAGCCCCAGCATTTT

J: TRBJ1-2
D: NA
V: TRBV5-1
CDR3: CASSITGNYGYTF
DNA: TGCGCCAGCAGCATAACAGGCAACTATGGCTACACCTTC

J: TRBJ2-1
D: NA
V: TRBV15
CDR3: CATSRDWGQGNEQFF
DNA: TGTGCCACCAGCAGGGATTGGGGGCAGGGCAATGAGCAGTTCTTC

J: TRBJ2-7
D: TRBD1
V: TRBV5-1
CDR3: CASSFEGGPPYEQYF
DNA: TGCGCCAGCAGCTTCGAAGGGGGCCCCCCTTACGAGCAGTACTTC

J: TRBJ2-7
D: TRBD2
V: TRBV19
CDR3: CASTWGASGSDEQYF
DNA: TGTGCCAGTACCTGGGGGGCTAGCGGGAGCGACGAGCAGTACTTC

J: TRBJ2-7
D: TRBD2
V: TRBV5-1
CDR3: CASSPNFGGGEQYF
DNA: TGCGCCAGCAGCCCAAACTTCGGGGGGGGCGAGCAGTACTTC

J: TRBJ1-1
D: NA
V: TRBV6-5
CDR3: CASRRTEAFF
DNA: TGTGCCAGCCGCAGGACTGAAGCTTTCTTT

J: TRBJ2-3
D: NA
V: TRBV2
CDR3: CASTFYLLRDTQYF
DNA: TGTGCCAGCACCTTTTACCTGTTGCGGGATACGCAGTATTTT